The present TCR beta chain was sequenced within a study of Ad26.COV2.S vaccination and SARS-CoV-2 variants. Study-wide context: Donor allocation was to the COV1001 Ad26.COV2.S trial arm.

This CDR3 region has 14 residues. From germline, CDR1 is MDHEN and CDR2 SYDVKM. V lost 6 bases and J lost 0, with 11 bases in between. Remarks on this clone: The sample contains more than one DNA sequence encoding this CDR3.

Produced via immunoSEQ multiplex PCR; TCRdb's table is partial and in-frame only. This sample has approximately 280,000 clones; about 89% occur once, and the top ten carry 2.5% to 3.5%. Treatment meaning: 15 to 20 received Ad26.COV2.S at low or high dose, single or two shots; several received placebo; per-sample allocation not given. Following the first vaccine or placebo injection, samples were taken on day 63. This chain links TRBV28 with TRBJ1-1; TRBD1 is a possible D gene (6 bases). The material was peripheral blood, obtained in a trial of Ad26.COV2.S vaccine versus placebo. The TCR sequence derives from a person between 18 and 65 years old who received the Ad26.COV2.S COVID-19 vaccine or a placebo. The CDR3 reads CASSPGHLNTEAFF. CDR3 sequence (DNA): TGTGCCAGCAGCCCGGGACACCTGAACACTGAAGCTTTCTTT.